This passage covers 18 T cell receptor beta chains from one sample sequenced in a study of cytotoxic CD8 clonotypes in ibrutinib-treated CLL. The protocol was immunoSEQ multiplex PCR, while the TCRdb copy is restricted to in-frame clones and leaves out a portion. Among 300,000 to 400,000 clones listed, 67% were seen once. The sequencing here drew on PBMCs, taken after 36 months of ibrutinib treatment. All receptors derive from a human donor with chronic lymphocytic leukemia.

The chain joins TRBV29-1 to TRBJ2-7; no definite D call. Germline assignment: CDR1 SQVTM and CDR2 ANQGSEA. This CDR3 is 11 amino acids long. V lost 6 bases and J 5 bases, leaving 11 bases between the germline ends. The CDR3 loop reads CSVRAFDEQYF. DNA for the CDR3: TGCAGCGTACGGGCGTTCGACGAGCAGTACTTC.

DNA of the CDR3: TGTGCCATCGGTCGTGCCGGGGGGTTGAACACTGAAGCTTTCTTT. Encoded protein: CAIGRAGGLNTEAFF. V and J are TRBV10-3 and TRBJ1-1; possibly TRBD1 for D (5 bases). The CDR3 covers 15 residues. Germline V gene lookup returns CDR1 ENHRY and CDR2 SYGVKD. Deletions cut 8 bases from V and 0 bases from J, with 16 bases between.

This clone was counted only a few times. The chain carries TRBV7-2 and TRBJ1-1; D is undetermined. Trimming pared 3 bases from V and 1 base from J, leaving 6 bases between. Germline CDR1 reads SGHTA; CDR2 reads FQGNSA. The CDR3 sequence is 13 residues long. This chain's CDR3 is CASSFSGNTEAFF. CDR3 sequence (DNA): TGTGCCAGCAGCTTTTCAGGGAACACTGAAGCTTTCTTT.

This clone has only a few counts. V and J are TRBV7-2 and TRBJ2-1; no definite D call. This CDR3 spans 12 amino acids. Germline V CDR1 and CDR2: SGHTA, FQGNSA. V lost 2 bases, J lost 8 bases, and 7 bases lay in between. For the CDR3, the DNA is TGTGCCAGCAGCTTACAGAGCTATGAGCAGTTCTTC. Translated: CASSLQSYEQFF.

The V call is TRBV5-1, the J call TRBJ1-1, with D perhaps matching TRBD1 (6 bases). From germline, CDR1 is SGHRS and CDR2 YFSETQ. The CDR3 has 15 residues. The V end was cut by 4 bases, the J end by 4 bases, with 17 bases between. The CDR3 here is CASSANREVGTEAFF. CDR3 coding DNA: TGCGCCAGCAGCGCTAACAGGGAGGTCGGCACTGAAGCTTTCTTT.

About this clone itself: Within the sample, other DNA sequences also encode this same CDR3. The chain carries TRBV9 and TRBJ2-7; D not certain. Germline CDR1 is SGDLS and CDR2 is YYNGEE. The CDR3 extends over 15 amino acids. V lost 0 bases and J lost 4, with 14 bases in between. The CDR3 bases are TGTGCCAGCAGCGTAGGAGGTGGGTCTCTATACGAGCAGTACTTC. This encodes CASSVGGGSLYEQYF.

This sequence joins TRBV5-6 and TRBJ1-1; 9 nucleotides line up with TRBD1. From germline, CDR1 is SGHDT and CDR2 YYEEEE. Unmatched junction bases numbered 2, after V lost 4 bases and J lost 1 base. The CDR3 has 14 residues. The CDR3 region is CASSPGQGNTEAFF. CDR3 bases: TGTGCCAGCAGCCCGGGACAGGGGAACACTGAAGCTTTCTTT.

Only one count was recorded for this clone. This chain uses TRBV7-3 with TRBJ2-6; D ambiguous. Germline V gene sequence: CDR1 SGHTA, CDR2 FQGTGA. This CDR3 comprises 15 residues. Trimming shortened V by 2 bases and J by 1 base, and 6 bases separated the two germline ends. The DNA of the CDR3 is TGTGCCAGCAGCTTAGAACAATCTGGGGCCAACGTCCTGACTTTC. It codes for CASSLEQSGANVLTF.

In this sample, this clone turned up a few times. The chain uses TRBV28 and TRBJ1-2, with TRBD1 identical over 8 bases. Germline lookup yields CDR1 MDHEN and CDR2 SYDVKM. The V gene end was trimmed by 2 bases and the J gene end by 9 bases; junction bases not matched to a gene: 8. CDR3 length equals 14 residues. In nucleotides, the CDR3 is TGTGCCAGCAGTTTAATCCCAGGGGGCGTACGCTACACCTTC. Amino acid sequence: CASSLIPGGVRYTF.

This clone was seen only a few times. This chain joins TRBV20-1 and TRBJ1-1; D is ambiguous. Trimming took 1 base from V and 6 from J, leaving 3 bases between them. This CDR3 comprises 10 residues. Germline V lookup: CDR1 DFQATT, CDR2 SNEGSKA (reference sequence). CDR3 sequence: CSARAAEAFF. The CDR3, as DNA: TGCAGTGCTAGAGCAGCTGAAGCTTTCTTT.

The V call is TRBV27, the J call TRBJ2-7; 11 bases map to TRBD1. With V trimmed by 4 bases and J by 2 bases, 7 bases remained unmatched. From germline, CDR1 is MNHEY and CDR2 SMNVEV (reference sequence). The CDR3 consists of 16 residues. The CDR3 spells CASSWGRTGGTYEQYF. CDR3 nucleotides: TGTGCCAGCAGTTGGGGAAGGACAGGGGGCACCTACGAGCAGTACTTC.

This rearrangement joins TRBV9 to TRBJ2-7; 7 nucleotides line up with TRBD1. Germline V lookup: CDR1 SGDLS, CDR2 YYNGEE. J lost 4 bases, V lost 4 bases, and 5 bases had no gene match. The length of the CDR3 is 13 residues. CDR3 DNA sequence: TGTGCCAGCAGCCCCCGGACAGGTTACGAGCAGTACTTC. It encodes CASSPRTGYEQYF.

This chain joins TRBV28 and TRBJ2-5, with TRBD2 matching 7 bases. The CDR3 has 16 residues. Trimming took 5 bases from V and 5 from J; bases not matched to a gene: 14. Germline-derived CDR1 and CDR2 are MDHEN and SYDVKM. CDR3 sequence: CASSPWDPLSGETQYF. CDR3 sequence (DNA): TGTGCCAGCAGTCCCTGGGACCCCCTTAGCGGGGAGACCCAGTACTTC.

The chain uses TRBV9 and TRBJ2-7; D is uncertain. Germline CDR1 and CDR2: SGDLS and YYNGEE. Trimming cost V 1 base and J 7 bases, with 12 bases left between them. The CDR3 is made up of 13 amino acids. CDR3 nucleotide sequence: TGTGCCAGCAGCGTAACCCCCTCCAGGGAGCAGTACTTC. The encoded protein is CASSVTPSREQYF.

This chain links TRBV5-1 with TRBJ1-5; possibly TRBD1 for D (6 bases). This CDR3 has 14 amino acids. Germline V gene lookup returns CDR1 SGHRS and CDR2 YFSETQ. V lost 0 bases and J lost 5, with 9 bases in between. The CDR3 is CASSLVTGDQPQHF. CDR3 nucleotide sequence: TGCGCCAGCAGCTTGGTGACAGGCGATCAGCCCCAGCATTTT.

J is TRBJ2-7 and V is TRBV7-9; 10 bases map to TRBD2. V trimming: 1 base; J trimming: 7 bases; junction bases outside the gene matches: 7. The CDR3 loop spans 15 amino acids. The germline V gene has CDR1 SEHNR and CDR2 FQNEAQ (reference sequence). CDR3 sequence (DNA): TGTGCCAGCAGCTTAGTCGGACTAGCGGAGCATGAGCAGTACTTC. Its protein is CASSLVGLAEHEQYF.

This clone was found a few times. This chain connects TRBV19 to TRBJ2-7; maybe TRBD1 (6 bases). The germline V gene encodes CDR1 LNHDA and CDR2 SQIVND (reference sequence). CDR3 length: 14 residues. The V end lost 6 bases, the J end lost 5 bases, and 17 bases lay between the germline ends. DNA for the CDR3: TGTGCCAGTAGCCCCAACAGGGTCGGTAACGAGCAGTACTTC. Protein product: CASSPNRVGNEQYF.

The gene calls are TRBV19 and TRBJ2-3; D not resolved. The germline gives CDR1 LNHDA, CDR2 SQIVND (reference sequence). The V and J ends lost 4 bases and 1 base respectively, with 12 bases between them. The CDR3 has 15 amino acids. CDR3: CASSRPGEGTDTQYF. In DNA, the CDR3 is TGTGCCAGTAGTAGGCCAGGAGAAGGCACAGATACGCAGTATTTT.